This T cell receptor (beta chain) comes out of a study of blood T cells in healthy people across ages. Healthy Caucasians from Russia aged about 6 to 90 served as donors. Every participating donor contributed around 9.5 milliliters of peripheral blood through a draw. A J-beta primer mix and a sample-barcoded 5' primer were used in a second PCR of roughly 7 to 12 cycles. Each sample provided no less than 3 million CDR3-containing paired-end reads. In TCRdb, the 5' RACE reads were re-called with MiXCR into one record per CDR3 protein. The sample comprises about 2 million distinct CDR3 sequences, roughly 50% of which are singletons, and around 2.1% rests with the top ten. The V end lost 6 bases, the J end lost 0 bases, and 23 bases lay between the germline ends. The CDR3 runs 17 residues. CDR1 DFQATT and CDR2 SNEGSKA come from the germline V gene (reference sequence).

The receptor comes from a woman between 35 and 50 years old in good health. The chain couples TRBV20-1 to TRBJ1-2; D not certain. Sequenced: blood. The CDR3 DNA follows: TGCAGTGCCCGAACCTCCCCACAGATCCTATCTAACTATGGCTACACCTTC. It encodes CSARTSPQILSNYGYTF.